The 5 T cell receptor beta chains listed next were all sequenced from one sample in a study of TIL therapy for anti-PD-1-resistant metastatic lung cancer listed by TCRdb under 2021. TCR beta CDR3 regions were amplified from genomic DNA with the immunoSEQ v3 hsTCRB kit using bias-controlled multiplex PCR. As stored in TCRdb, this immuneACCESS dataset retains in-frame rearrangements with V and J assigned. A fraction of the clones does not appear; measured against another copy, unresolved V genes explain less than half of the discrepancy, and the remainder lacks a known reason. Here the sample has under 60,000 clones; about 86% occur a single time. 5% of the sample belongs to the ten largest clones. In light of the paper, this sample's time point label describes: pre-treatment sample, taken before nivolumab and TIL therapy. The input for sequencing was blood, taken at baseline. All receptors derive from a person between 30 and 79 years old with non-small cell lung cancer.

The gene calls are TRBV5-1 and TRBJ2-1; TRBD1 aligns across 8 bases. The CDR3 is 14 residues long. Per germline, CDR1 SGHRS and CDR2 YFSETQ. With 4 bases clipped from V and 5 bases from J, the junction kept 5 bases outside the gene matches. CDR3 in amino acids: CASSERTGNNEQFF. The CDR3 DNA sequence: TGCGCCAGCAGCGAAAGGACAGGGAACAATGAGCAGTTCTTC.

This chain joins TRBV6-1 and TRBJ1-1, with D possibly being TRBD1 (6 bases). Between the trimmed V and J ends, which lost 2 bases and 3 bases, there was a span of 10 bases. This CDR3 comprises 14 residues. Germline loops: CDR1 MNHNS, CDR2 SASEGT. In nucleotides, the CDR3 is TGTGCCAGCAGTGAATCGGGGGGCGACACTGAAGCTTTCTTT. Amino acids: CASSESGGDTEAFF.

The chain combines TRBV28 with TRBJ2-7; 16 bases line up with TRBD2. The CDR3 has 17 amino acids. Trimming took 5 bases from V and 6 from J; bases not matched to a gene: 10. Germline V CDR1 and CDR2: MDHEN, SYDVKM. CDR3 in amino acids: CASSVPGLAGGRGEQYF. CDR3 nucleotide sequence: TGTGCCAGCAGTGTCCCGGGACTAGCGGGAGGGCGGGGCGAGCAGTACTTC.

The rearrangement uses TRBV19 and TRBJ1-1; D is unresolved. Germline V CDR1 and CDR2: LNHDA, SQIVND (reference sequence). The CDR3 has 13 residues. Between the trimmed V and J ends, which lost 3 bases and 2 bases, there was a span of 7 bases. This CDR3 is CASSMVPNTEAFF. CDR3 sequence (DNA): TGTGCCAGTAGTATGGTGCCTAACACTGAAGCTTTCTTT.

V is TRBV5-1 and J is TRBJ1-1; TRBD1 aligns across 7 bases. The V segment lost 5 bases and the J segment 0 bases; nucleotides outside the gene matches: 4. CDR1 SGHRS and CDR2 YFSETQ come from the germline V gene. The CDR3 totals 14 residues. CDR3 in amino acids: CASSRQGMNTEAFF. CDR3 coding DNA: TGCGCCAGCAGTCGACAGGGAATGAACACTGAAGCTTTCTTT. Based on the CDR3 plus reference TRBV5-1 and TRBJ1-1, the full variable domain is KAGVTQTPRYLIKTRGQQVTLSCSPISGHRSVSWYQQTPGQGLQFLFEYFSETQRNKGNFPGRFSGRQFSNSRSEMNVSTLELGDSALYLCASSRQGMNTEAFFGQGTRLTVV.